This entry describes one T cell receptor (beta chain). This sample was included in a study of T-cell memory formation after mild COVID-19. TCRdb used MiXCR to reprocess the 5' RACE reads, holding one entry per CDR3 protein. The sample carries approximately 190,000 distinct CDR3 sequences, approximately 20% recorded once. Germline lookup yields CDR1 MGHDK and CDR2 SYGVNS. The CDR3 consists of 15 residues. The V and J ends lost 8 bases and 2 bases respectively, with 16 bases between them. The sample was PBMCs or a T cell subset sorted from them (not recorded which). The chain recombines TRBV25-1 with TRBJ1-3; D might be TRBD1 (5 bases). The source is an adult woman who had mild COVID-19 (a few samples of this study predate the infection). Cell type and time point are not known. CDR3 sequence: CASGGLEFPGNTIYF. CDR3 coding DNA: TGTGCCAGCGGGGGATTGGAATTCCCTGGAAACACCATATATTTT.